This T cell receptor beta chain was identified in a study of blood T cell repertoires in COVID-19. Clones were sequenced by immunoSEQ multiplex PCR, and TCRdb holds only the in-frame ones, with some missing. The table includes 150,000 to 200,000 clones, about four fifths detected once. The cohort comprised adults aged 18 to 89 years residing in approximately 25 US areas. The CDR3 contains 15 residues. Trimming shortened V by 4 bases and J by 0 bases, and 11 bases separated the two germline ends. CDR1 and CDR2 (germline): SGHDT, YYEEEE. This TCR came from a man aged 45 to 65 who had recovered from COVID-19. The J gene is TRBJ2-1, the V gene TRBV5-6; TRBD1 might be the D (6 bases). Sequencing input: PBMCs or T cells enriched from blood (not recorded which). The CDR3 loop is CASSRQGSSYNEQFF. As DNA, the CDR3 is TGTGCCAGCAGCCGCCAGGGGAGCTCCTACAATGAGCAGTTCTTC.